The 10 T cell receptor beta chains presented below share a single source sample, sequenced in a study of CD8 T cells in ankylosing spondylitis. Broader study findings: Characteristic, it appeared, of ankylosing spondylitis blood was a TCR beta motif of eight highly homologous variants.

TCRdb redid the calling of the 5' RACE reads with MiXCR, one entry per CDR3 protein. The sample contains some 240,000 distinct CDR3 sequences, 6% to 8% of which appear only once. Their antigens are not known. Sample: blood, either unsorted or a sorted T cell fraction (not recorded which). Receptors originate from a male donor with ankylosing spondylitis.

This clonotype appeared many times. The chain links TRBV20-1 to TRBJ1-5; D not certain. The length of the CDR3 is 11 residues. Trimming removed 3 bases at V and 6 bases at J, with 6 bases between. Germline assignment: CDR1 DFQATT and CDR2 SNEGSKA (reference sequence). The CDR3 spells CSASKGQPQHF. The CDR3 DNA follows: TGCAGTGCTAGTAAGGGTCAGCCCCAGCATTTT.

This clonotype was detected many times. This chain connects TRBV6-1 to TRBJ2-7, with D tentatively TRBD1 or TRBD2 (5 bases each). Trimming cost V 7 bases and J 5 bases, with 15 bases left between them. The CDR3 spans 13 residues. Germline V gene sequence: CDR1 MNHNS, CDR2 SASEGT. CDR3 sequence: CASTQRGSNEQYF. The CDR3 bases are TGTGCCAGCACCCAGAGGGGTAGTAACGAGCAGTACTTC.

The genes are TRBV29-1 and TRBJ1-2; possibly TRBD1 for D (6 bases). Germline V gene sequence: CDR1 SQVTM, CDR2 ANQGSEA. The CDR3 is 16 amino acids. Trimming left V 2 bases short and J 6 bases short, with 22 bases between. The CDR3 bases are TGCAGCGTTGAAAACCTGGACGTCGGACAGAAGAATGGCTACACCTTC. This sequence encodes CSVENLDVGQKNGYTF.

This clonotype was seen repeatedly, ten times or more. In DNA form, the CDR3 reads TGTGCCAGCAGTTTTGCCGAGAGCACCGGGGAGCTGTTTTTT. Its protein is CASSFAESTGELFF. The J gene is TRBJ2-2, the V gene TRBV28; no clear D gene. The germline CDR1 and CDR2 sequences are MDHEN and SYDVKM. The germline V and J ends were trimmed by 3 bases and 4 bases, with 9 bases remaining between them. The length of the CDR3 is 14 residues.

This clonotype was seen ten or more times. The chain links TRBV29-1 to TRBJ2-1; perhaps TRBD2 as D (5 bases). The germline V gene encodes CDR1 SQVTM and CDR2 ANQGSEA. Between the trimmed V and J ends, which lost 4 bases and 2 bases, there was a span of 9 bases. The length of the CDR3 is 13 residues. CDR3 protein: CSVAGGPYNEQFF. In nucleotides, the CDR3 is TGCAGCGTTGCCGGAGGACCCTACAATGAGCAGTTCTTC.

This clonotype was counted a few times. The V and J genes are TRBV11-2 and TRBJ2-1; 8 nucleotides agree with TRBD2. Germline CDR1 and CDR2: SGHAT and FQNNGV. After removal of 5 bases from V and 5 bases from J, the junction contained 8 bases not matched to a gene. The CDR3 loop spans 15 amino acids. The CDR3 protein is CASSAASGPNNEQFF. CDR3 coding DNA: TGTGCCAGCAGCGCCGCTAGCGGGCCTAACAATGAGCAGTTCTTC.

This clonotype has ten or more counts. This chain uses TRBV7-9 with TRBJ2-2; D is unresolved. Trimming cost V 6 bases and J 5 bases, with 16 bases left between them. CDR3 length: 15 amino acids. CDR1 is SEHNR, CDR2 FQNEAQ, per germline (reference sequence). CDR3 sequence (DNA): TGTGCCAGCAGTGTCGGCGTTCCCGTGACCGGGGAGCTGTTTTTT. It specifies CASSVGVPVTGELFF.

The gene calls are TRBV30 and TRBJ1-1; no firm D call. This CDR3 is built from 13 residues. Germline loops: CDR1 GTSNPN, CDR2 SVGIG (reference sequence). V was clipped by 0 bases and J by 5 bases, with 10 bases between them. CDR3 bases: TGTGCCTGGAGTGTGGAGGCGTGGACTGAAGCTTTCTTT. It translates to CAWSVEAWTEAFF.

This clonotype was counted at least ten times. V gene TRBV12-3 or TRBV12-4 combines with J gene TRBJ2-2; 7 bases fit TRBD2. With 2 bases clipped from V and 6 bases from J, the junction kept 9 bases outside the gene matches. The CDR3 runs to 16 residues. CDR3 amino acids: CASSLNGGSGAGELFF. The CDR3 nucleotides read TGTGCCAGCAGTTTAAATGGCGGGAGCGGGGCCGGGGAGCTGTTTTTT.

This clonotype was seen at least ten times. The V and J genes are TRBV5-1 and TRBJ1-1, with no clear D. The germline CDR1 and CDR2 sequences are SGHRS and YFSETQ. The CDR3 sequence is 16 residues long. The ends were cut back, 4 bases at V and 0 bases at J, with 16 bases in the middle. CDR3 region: CASSGSPNFMNTEAFF. DNA for the CDR3: TGCGCCAGCAGCGGGAGCCCGAACTTCATGAACACTGAAGCTTTCTTT.